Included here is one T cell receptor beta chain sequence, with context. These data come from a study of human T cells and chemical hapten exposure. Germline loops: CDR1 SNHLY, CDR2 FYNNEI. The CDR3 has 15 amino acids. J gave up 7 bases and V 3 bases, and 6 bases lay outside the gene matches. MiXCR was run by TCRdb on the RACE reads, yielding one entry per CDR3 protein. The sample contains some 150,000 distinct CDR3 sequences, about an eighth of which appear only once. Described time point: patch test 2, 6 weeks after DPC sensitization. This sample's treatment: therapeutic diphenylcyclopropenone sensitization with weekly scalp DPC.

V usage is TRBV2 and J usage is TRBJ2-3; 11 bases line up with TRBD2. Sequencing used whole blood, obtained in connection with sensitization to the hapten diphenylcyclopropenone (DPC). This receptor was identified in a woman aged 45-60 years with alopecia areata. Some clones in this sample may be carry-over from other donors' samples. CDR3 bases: TGTGCCAGCAGTGATGACCTAGCGGGGGGTAATACGCAGTATTTT. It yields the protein CASSDDLAGGNTQYF.